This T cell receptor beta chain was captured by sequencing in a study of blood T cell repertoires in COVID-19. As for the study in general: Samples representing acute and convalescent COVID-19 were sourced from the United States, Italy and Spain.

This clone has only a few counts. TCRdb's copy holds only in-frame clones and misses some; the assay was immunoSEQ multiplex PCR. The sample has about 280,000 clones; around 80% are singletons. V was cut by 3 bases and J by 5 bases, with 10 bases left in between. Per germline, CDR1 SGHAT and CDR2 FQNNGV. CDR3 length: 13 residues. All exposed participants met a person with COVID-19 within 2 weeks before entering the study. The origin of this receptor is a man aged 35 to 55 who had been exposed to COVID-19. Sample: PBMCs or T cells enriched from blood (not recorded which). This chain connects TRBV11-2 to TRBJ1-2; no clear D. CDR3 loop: CASSFGSQYGYTF. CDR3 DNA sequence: TGTGCCAGCAGCTTTGGTTCGCAGTATGGCTACACCTTC.